This is a list of T cell receptor beta chains from one sample in a study of blood T cell repertoires in COVID-19. Here immunoSEQ multiplex PCR was the method, and the copy in TCRdb shows in-frame clones only, minus some. The sample lists approximately 300,000 clones, about 80% seen once, with around 16% in the top ten. Sample: peripheral blood. The receptors here all came from a person aged 70 to 85 with COVID-19, enrolled during active disease. The CDR3 runs from the conserved cysteine through the conserved F or W. Fields, in order: V gene, D gene, clone size, J gene, CDR3 protein, CDR3 DNA. A D gene is named only where the DNA matches it firmly. Clone size is given for some rows only: seen once, a few or many times, or a class if the clone is expanded.

v_gene: TRBV2
d_gene: TRBD2
abundance: few
j_gene: TRBJ2-3
CDR3aa: CARGTSGSGLDTQYF
CDR3nt: TGTGCCAGGGGGACTAGCGGGAGTGGGTTGGATACGCAGTATTTT

v_gene: TRBV5-6
d_gene: .
abundance: .
j_gene: TRBJ1-2
CDR3aa: CASSFNSYGYTF
CDR3nt: TGTGCCAGCAGCTTCAACAGCTATGGCTACACCTTC

v_gene: TRBV5-6
d_gene: .
abundance: .
j_gene: TRBJ1-1
CDR3aa: CASSFIGRSTEAFF
CDR3nt: TGTGCCAGCAGCTTCATCGGGAGAAGCACTGAAGCTTTCTTT

v_gene: TRBV2
d_gene: .
abundance: .
j_gene: TRBJ1-1
CDR3aa: CASNRRGATEAFF
CDR3nt: TGTGCCAGCAACCGGCGGGGTGCCACTGAAGCTTTCTTT

v_gene: TRBV11-1
d_gene: TRBD1
abundance: .
j_gene: TRBJ1-1
CDR3aa: CASSLSNRGEAFF
CDR3nt: TGTGCCAGCAGCCTATCAAACAGGGGTGAAGCTTTCTTT

v_gene: TRBV7-9
d_gene: TRBD1
abundance: once
j_gene: TRBJ1-4
CDR3aa: CASSPPGQIHEKLFF
CDR3nt: TGTGCCAGCAGCCCTCCGGGACAGATCCATGAAAAACTGTTTTTT

v_gene: TRBV10-2
d_gene: TRBD1
abundance: .
j_gene: TRBJ1-6
CDR3aa: CASSRTGANPNSPLHF
CDR3nt: TGCGCCAGCAGCAGGACAGGGGCGAACCCTAATTCACCCCTCCACTTT

v_gene: TRBV11-2
d_gene: TRBD1
abundance: .
j_gene: TRBJ2-3
CDR3aa: CASSLGQGASDTQYF
CDR3nt: TGTGCCAGCAGCTTAGGACAGGGGGCGTCAGATACGCAGTATTTT

v_gene: TRBV28
d_gene: TRBD1
abundance: .
j_gene: TRBJ2-7
CDR3aa: CASHSTGGKSYEQYF
CDR3nt: TGTGCCAGCCATAGCACAGGGGGAAAATCCTACGAGCAGTACTTC

v_gene: TRBV4-3
d_gene: .
abundance: .
j_gene: TRBJ1-2
CDR3aa: CASSQGQAANYGYTF
CDR3nt: TGCGCCAGCAGCCAAGGACAGGCCGCTAACTATGGCTACACCTTC

v_gene: TRBV6-5
d_gene: .
abundance: once
j_gene: TRBJ2-7
CDR3aa: CASASLSGTYEQYF
CDR3nt: TGTGCCAGTGCTTCGCTTAGCGGTACCTACGAGCAGTACTTC

v_gene: TRBV24-1
d_gene: TRBD1
abundance: .
j_gene: TRBJ2-1
CDR3aa: CATSDRKPGDREQFF
CDR3nt: TGTGCCACCAGTGACCGAAAGCCAGGGGACAGGGAGCAGTTCTTC

v_gene: TRBV29-1
d_gene: .
abundance: few
j_gene: TRBJ2-7
CDR3aa: CSVEEYSYEQYF
CDR3nt: TGCAGCGTTGAAGAGTACTCCTACGAGCAGTACTTC

v_gene: TRBV2
d_gene: TRBD2
abundance: once
j_gene: TRBJ2-3
CDR3aa: CASRELLAGGRTDTQYF
CDR3nt: TGTGCCAGCAGGGAATTACTAGCGGGGGGGCGGACAGATACGCAGTATTTT

v_gene: TRBV6-1
d_gene: TRBD1
abundance: .
j_gene: TRBJ2-5
CDR3aa: CASSEYRGGETQYF
CDR3nt: TGTGCCAGCAGTGAATACAGGGGTGGTGAGACCCAGTACTTC

v_gene: TRBV24-1
d_gene: TRBD1
abundance: .
j_gene: TRBJ2-5
CDR3aa: CATSDSGQGVETQYF
CDR3nt: TGTGCCACCAGTGACTCTGGACAGGGTGTCGAGACCCAGTACTTC

v_gene: TRBV6-6
d_gene: .
abundance: .
j_gene: TRBJ1-4
CDR3aa: CASSYSQGSTRGLFF
CDR3nt: TGTGCCAGCAGTTACTCCCAGGGGTCCACCAGGGGACTGTTTTTT

v_gene: TRBV4-2
d_gene: TRBD2
abundance: .
j_gene: TRBJ2-4
CDR3aa: CASSHSSDGTSGLAKNIQYF
CDR3nt: TGTGCCAGCAGCCATTCGTCCGACGGGACTAGCGGTTTAGCCAAAAACATTCAGTACTTC

v_gene: TRBV5-6
d_gene: TRBD1
abundance: .
j_gene: TRBJ2-7
CDR3aa: CASSLPGTGYYEQYF
CDR3nt: TGTGCCAGCAGCTTACCCGGGACAGGGTACTACGAGCAGTACTTC

v_gene: TRBV5-1
d_gene: TRBD2
abundance: .
j_gene: TRBJ2-7
CDR3aa: CASSLVVAGGPSYEQYF
CDR3nt: TGCGCCAGCAGCTTGGTTGTAGCGGGAGGGCCCTCCTACGAGCAGTACTTC

v_gene: TRBV30
d_gene: .
abundance: .
j_gene: TRBJ1-1
CDR3aa: CAWKWGRDGTEAFF
CDR3nt: TGTGCCTGGAAGTGGGGGCGAGATGGCACTGAAGCTTTCTTT

v_gene: TRBV28
d_gene: .
abundance: .
j_gene: TRBJ1-3
CDR3aa: CASSLSTVNSGNTIYF
CDR3nt: TGTGCCAGCAGTTTATCAACAGTCAACTCTGGAAACACCATATATTTT

v_gene: TRBV6-2/TRBV6-3
d_gene: .
abundance: once
j_gene: TRBJ1-1
CDR3aa: CASSRQPNTEAFF
CDR3nt: TGTGCCAGCAGTCGACAGCCAAACACTGAAGCTTTCTTT

v_gene: TRBV5-1
d_gene: TRBD1
abundance: .
j_gene: TRBJ2-5
CDR3aa: CASSLYRRQGQETQYF
CDR3nt: TGCGCCAGCAGCTTATATCGCCGACAGGGACAAGAGACCCAGTACTTC

v_gene: TRBV5-6
d_gene: .
abundance: .
j_gene: TRBJ2-3
CDR3aa: CASSLPTDTQYF
CDR3nt: TGTGCCAGCAGCCTACCCACAGATACGCAGTATTTT

v_gene: TRBV19
d_gene: .
abundance: few
j_gene: TRBJ2-4
CDR3aa: CASSRTTLAKNIQYF
CDR3nt: TGTGCCAGTAGTAGGACTACCTTAGCCAAAAACATTCAGTACTTC

v_gene: TRBV12-5
d_gene: .
abundance: .
j_gene: TRBJ2-1
CDR3aa: CASGLVAIRGPHYSVFYNEQFF
CDR3nt: TGTGCTAGTGGTTTGGTGGCGATAAGGGGTCCCCATTACAGTGTATTTTACAATGAGCAGTTCTTC

v_gene: TRBV6-2/TRBV6-3
d_gene: .
abundance: once
j_gene: TRBJ1-4
CDR3aa: CASSRTVPGEKLFF
CDR3nt: TGTGCCAGCAGTCGAACGGTGCCCGGGGAAAAACTGTTTTTT

v_gene: TRBV6-2/TRBV6-3
d_gene: TRBD1
abundance: .
j_gene: TRBJ1-2
CDR3aa: CASSNRGLYGYTF
CDR3nt: TGTGCCAGCAGTAACAGGGGGCTGTATGGCTACACCTTC

v_gene: TRBV7-2
d_gene: TRBD1
abundance: .
j_gene: TRBJ1-6
CDR3aa: CASSPTGGFNSPLHF
CDR3nt: TGTGCCAGCAGTCCAACAGGGGGCTTTAATTCACCCCTCCACTTT

v_gene: TRBV18
d_gene: TRBD1
abundance: .
j_gene: TRBJ1-5
CDR3aa: CASSLGQDNHPQHF
CDR3nt: TGTGCCAGCTCACTGGGACAGGACAATCATCCCCAGCATTTT

v_gene: TRBV6-5
d_gene: TRBD1
abundance: .
j_gene: TRBJ2-5
CDR3aa: CASRRQGAGETQYF
CDR3nt: TGTGCCAGCCGACGCCAGGGGGCAGGAGAGACCCAGTACTTC

v_gene: TRBV5-1
d_gene: TRBD2
abundance: .
j_gene: TRBJ2-1
CDR3aa: CASSPNLSFSSGAHNEQFF
CDR3nt: TGCGCCAGCAGTCCCAATCTTAGTTTCTCTAGCGGGGCGCACAATGAGCAGTTCTTC